This T cell receptor beta chain appears in the sequencing data of a study of blood T cell repertoires in COVID-19. Study-wide context: Acute and convalescent COVID-19 specimens originated in the United States, Italy and Spain. The cDNA or gDNA used as material had been derived from T cells, B-cell-depleted T cells, or PBMCs.

In the study's own analysis: The authors estimated nucleated cell counts from reference gene primer amplification. The protocol was immunoSEQ multiplex PCR, while the TCRdb copy is restricted to in-frame clones and leaves out a portion. The D gene and trimming were derived from the DNA, and the V and J assignments and clone size from that table. The profile shows 75,000 to 100,000 clones, around 78% of them singletons. The trim removed 3 bases at V and 3 bases at J, leaving 5 bases unmatched. The CDR3 totals 14 residues. Germline CDR1 and CDR2: LGHNA and YSLEER. The chain combines TRBV4-3 with TRBJ2-7, with TRBD1 matching over 7 bases. The sequence was collected from a human donor in a cohort sampled during active COVID-19. Sequenced input: peripheral blood. The CDR3 bases are TGCGCCAGCAGCCACGGCCGGGACAGCTACGAGCAGTACTTC. Amino acids: CASSHGRDSYEQYF.